This T cell receptor beta chain derives from a study of blood T cell repertoires in COVID-19. As for the study in general: Spain, Italy and the United States supplied samples that represented acute and convalescent COVID-19.

Produced via immunoSEQ multiplex PCR; TCRdb's table is partial and in-frame only. The profile covers 150,000 or so clones, with about 90% appearing a single time and roughly 6.1% taken by the ten largest. The junction had 10 bases not matched to a gene; V was cut back by 3 bases and J by 3 bases. The CDR3 has 16 amino acids. The gene calls are TRBV5-3 and TRBJ2-7; TRBD2 aligns across 9 bases. TRBV5-3 is noted as an ORF with a role that remains uncertain. The sequence was obtained from a man older than 75 with acute or convalescent COVID-19. The specimen sequenced was peripheral blood. The CDR3 reads CARSSQRLAEIYEQYF. CDR3 sequence (DNA): TGTGCCAGAAGCTCCCAGCGACTAGCGGAAATCTACGAGCAGTACTTC.